Given below is one T cell receptor beta chain in context. The CDR3 totals 12 residues. After removal of 6 bases from V and 8 bases from J, the junction contained 4 bases not matched to a gene. Germline CDR1 and CDR2: MNHNY and SVGAGI (reference sequence). Assay used: immunoSEQ multiplex PCR; TCRdb lists only in-frame clones, some missing. This sample has around 36,000 clones, with roughly nine tenths found just once. This specimen comes from a study of T cell changes during pregnancy in multiple sclerosis. The V and J genes are TRBV6-6 and TRBJ2-1; 7 bases match TRBD1. The specimen was CD8+ T cells from peripheral blood mononuclear cells, collected before pregnancy. This TCR was sampled from a female donor with multiple sclerosis, enrolled in a pregnancy study. The CDR3, as DNA: TGTGCCAGCAGGCCCAGGGGGTATGAGCAGTTCTTC. Amino acid sequence: CASRPRGYEQFF.